What follows are 20 T cell receptor beta chains derived from one specimen sequenced in a study of T-cell memory formation after mild COVID-19 (dated by TCRdb to about 2021). Libraries were made using 5' RACE. Sequencing took place on an Illumina NovaSeq 6000. Through fastp at Q25 and MiXCR, TCRdb rebuilt clones from the public reads, retaining in-frame beta chains. CDR3 protein duplicates are merged, each entry listing the most common genes and DNA. The sample table lists 400,000 to 550,000 distinct CDR3 sequences, 20% to 25% of them with a count of one. 9.5% to 15% of the sample rests with the top ten. Specimen: PBMCs or a T cell subset sorted from them (not recorded which). These receptors were obtained from an adult woman who had mild COVID-19 (a few samples of this study predate the infection). The sample titles of this study are shuffled in the database, so cell type and time point are left out; the donor was told from shared clones.

This clonotype was picked up a small number of times. A junction boundary mismatches the germline segment, possibly from a read error. The rearrangement joins TRBV5-5 to TRBJ2-1; 8 positions match TRBD2. The CDR3 has 15 residues. CDR1 and CDR2 (germline): SGHKS, YYEKEE (reference sequence). The CDR3 loop is CASSFYREGLNEKFF. For the CDR3, the DNA is TGTGCCAGCAGCTTCTATCGGGAGGGCCTAAATGAGAAGTTCTTC.

This clonotype came up a few times. This chain links TRBV7-9 with TRBJ1-3; D unresolved. The CDR3 has 14 amino acids. V shed 5 bases and J shed 6 bases, with 14 bases lying between them. Germline V gives CDR1 SEHNR, CDR2 FQNEAQ (reference sequence). The CDR3 bases are TGTGCCAGCAGCCCACGACGTTCAGAAAACACCATATATTTT. It codes for CASSPRRSENTIYF.

The chain combines TRBV20-1 with TRBJ1-5; D remains unclear. CDR1 is DFQATT and CDR2 is SNEGSKA in the germline V gene (reference sequence). The CDR3 loop spans 13 amino acids. The V and J ends lost 4 bases and 6 bases respectively, with 13 bases between them. CDR3 bases: TGCAGTGCTAACTCCCGGGTCGGTCAGCCCCAGCATTTT. It encodes CSANSRVGQPQHF.

This clonotype was recorded a few times. V and J are TRBV7-8 and TRBJ2-3, with D tentatively TRBD2 (6 bases). Trimming left V 1 base short and J 4 bases short, with 15 bases between. CDR1 SGHVS and CDR2 FQNEAQ come from the germline V gene. The CDR3 loop spans 16 amino acids. The DNA for the CDR3 is TGTGCCAGCAGCTTAGGAGTTCTAGCGCCCGCAGATACGCAGTATTTT. It yields the protein CASSLGVLAPADTQYF.

This chain connects TRBV4-3 to TRBJ2-3; D may match TRBD1 or TRBD2 (5 bases each). Germline CDR1 LGHNA, CDR2 YSLEER. Trimming took off 3 bases at V and 2 bases at J, with 9 bases between the two ends. The CDR3 consists of 14 residues. The CDR3 nucleotides read TGCGCCAGCAGCCAGGGACCCAACACAGATACGCAGTATTTT. The encoded protein is CASSQGPNTDTQYF.

V usage is TRBV19 and J usage is TRBJ2-7, with D hard to call. Germline V gene lookup returns CDR1 LNHDA and CDR2 SQIVND (reference sequence). The CDR3 extends over 15 amino acids. Between the trimmed V and J ends, which lost 6 bases and 5 bases, there was a span of 20 bases. CDR3 loop: CASRDPGSLQDEQYF. The CDR3 DNA reads TGTGCCAGTAGGGACCCCGGAAGCCTGCAGGACGAGCAGTACTTC.

The genes are TRBV12-3 or TRBV12-4 and TRBJ2-3; the D gene is possibly TRBD2 (6 bases). The CDR3 has 14 residues. CDR3 coding DNA: TGTGGGACCAGCCCCGGGAGCCCGGAAGATACGCAGTATTTT. Translated: CGTSPGSPEDTQYF.

This clonotype showed up just a few times. J is TRBJ2-5 and V is TRBV5-6, with D uncertain. V was trimmed by 2 bases and J by 1 base, leaving 15 bases between them. The germline gives CDR1 SGHDT, CDR2 YYEEEE. The CDR3 contains 16 residues. The CDR3 here is CASSFAPAGSQETQYF. The CDR3, as DNA: TGTGCCAGCAGCTTCGCCCCGGCCGGGTCCCAAGAGACCCAGTACTTC. Based on the CDR3 plus reference TRBV5-6 and TRBJ2-5, the full variable domain is DAGVTQSPTHLIKTRGQQVTLRCSPKSGHDTVSWYQQALGQGPQFIFQYYEEEERQRGNFPDRFSGHQFPNYSSELNVNALLLGDSALYLCASSFAPAGSQETQYFGPGTRLLVL.

In its sample, this clonotype was seen a few times. CDR3 region: CASSLGGESSGASYEQYF. CDR3 bases: TGTGCCAGCAGCTTAGGTGGAGAATCCTCGGGTGCGTCCTACGAGCAGTACTTC. The chain uses TRBV7-8 and TRBJ2-7; D is uncertain. With 1 base removed from V and 1 base from J, the gap between germline ends came to 20 bases. This CDR3 spans 18 amino acids. Germline CDR1 reads SGHVS; CDR2 reads FQNEAQ.

CDR3 sequence: CASSPMTGAVGTEAFF. The CDR3 DNA reads as TGTGCCAGCAGTCCAATGACAGGGGCGGTTGGGACTGAAGCTTTCTTT. The chain recombines TRBV7-6 with TRBJ1-1, with TRBD1 identical over 8 bases. J lost 5 bases, V lost 6 bases, and 14 bases had no gene match. This CDR3 is built from 16 residues. Germline CDR1 reads SGHVS; CDR2 reads FNYEAQ.

This clonotype has ten or more counts. V is TRBV7-6 and J is TRBJ2-1, with a tentative D call TRBD2 (5 bases). V was cut by 0 bases and J by 6 bases, with 12 bases left in between. The CDR3 extends over 15 amino acids. CDR1 is SGHVS and CDR2 is FNYEAQ in the germline V gene. Here the CDR3 DNA reads TGTGCCAGCAGCTTAGCGGCCGGGGTTGGCAATGAGCAGTTCTTC. Protein: CASSLAAGVGNEQFF. Variable domain in full (rest from reference TRBV7-6 and TRBJ2-1): GAGVSQSPRYKVTKRGQDVALRCDPISGHVSLYWYRQALGQGPEFLTYFNYEAQQDKSGLPNDRFSAERPEGSISTLTIQRTEQRDSAMYRCASSLAAGVGNEQFFGPGTRLTVL.

V is TRBV7-2 and J is TRBJ2-1; 12 nucleotides match TRBD2. The CDR3 consists of 16 residues. The germline gives CDR1 SGHTA, CDR2 FQGNSA. V dropped 5 bases and J dropped 8; count of bases not matched to a gene: 10. Here the CDR3 DNA reads TGTGCCAGCAGCCCGTGGCTAGCGGGAGGGGGCGATGAGCAGTTCTTC. Translated: CASSPWLAGGGDEQFF.

The chain combines TRBV20-1 with TRBJ2-2; possibly TRBD2 for D (5 bases). The germline gives CDR1 DFQATT, CDR2 SNEGSKA (reference sequence). Trimming removed 6 bases at V and 4 bases at J, with 21 bases between. The CDR3 totals 16 residues. CDR3 nucleotide sequence: TGCAGTGCAATCCGGCAGGACTGGCGTTTCACCGGGGAGCTGTTTTTT. It specifies CSAIRQDWRFTGELFF.

This sequence joins TRBV18 and TRBJ1-1; the match to TRBD1 covers 7 bases. The CDR3 covers 13 residues. CDR1 and CDR2 (germline): KGHSH, LQKENI. Germline trimming cut 5 bases from V and 6 bases from J; bases unmatched to any gene: 6. The CDR3 here is CASSWDSQAEAFF. The CDR3 DNA reads as TGTGCCAGCTCATGGGACAGCCAGGCTGAAGCTTTCTTT.

V and J are TRBV7-9 and TRBJ2-2; unclear D gene. This CDR3 has 14 amino acids. Between the trimmed V and J ends, which lost 2 bases and 5 bases, there was a span of 9 bases. Germline values: CDR1 SEHNR, CDR2 FQNEAQ (reference sequence). CDR3 in amino acids: CASSLWQQTGELFF. The CDR3 coding sequence is TGTGCCAGCAGCTTATGGCAACAAACCGGGGAGCTGTTTTTT.

CDR3 DNA: TGCAGCGTCCGACAGGGGGCGGGAGATACGCAGTATTTT. This codes for CSVRQGAGDTQYF. J is TRBJ2-3 and V is TRBV29-1; TRBD1 matches at 10 bases. The CDR3 totals 13 residues. The V segment lost 6 bases and the J segment 5 bases; nucleotides outside the gene matches: 5. The germline CDR1 and CDR2 sequences are SQVTM and ANQGSEA.

The CDR3 here is CASSLGAREYF. DNA for the CDR3: TGTGCCAGCAGTTTGGGGGCCAGAGAGTACTTC. The chain carries TRBV12-3 or TRBV12-4 and TRBJ2-7; possibly TRBD1 for D (6 bases). Trimming shortened V by 3 bases and J by 11 bases, and 11 bases separated the two germline ends. The CDR3 covers 11 residues.

As DNA, the CDR3 is TGTGCCAGCAGCTCCCTGCCCCCACTAGCGGGAGGGCCTGTCAATGAGCAGTTCTTC. Protein sequence: CASSSLPPLAGGPVNEQFF. J is TRBJ2-1 and V is TRBV7-3, with 13 nucleotides matching TRBD2. The CDR3 totals 19 residues. V was clipped by 4 bases and J by 6 bases; unmatched bases: 15. CDR1 SGHTA and CDR2 FQGTGA come from the germline V gene.

This chain connects TRBV3-1 to TRBJ2-2, with D possibly being TRBD1 (6 bases). The CDR3 is made up of 15 amino acids. Germline V CDR1 and CDR2: LGHDT, YNNKEL (reference sequence). Trimming took 5 bases from V and 2 from J, leaving 12 bases between them. The CDR3 protein is CASSRGSVNTGELFF. The CDR3 DNA follows: TGTGCCAGCAGCAGGGGGTCAGTAAACACCGGGGAGCTGTTTTTT.

This clonotype was detected only a few times. This rearrangement joins TRBV5-6 to TRBJ1-2, with D perhaps matching TRBD1 (5 bases). Between the trimmed V and J ends, which lost 5 bases and 2 bases, there was a span of 16 bases. The CDR3 spans 15 residues. Germline CDR1 and CDR2: SGHDT and YYEEEE. CDR3: CASREGPASNYGYTF. The CDR3 nucleotides read TGTGCCAGCAGGGAGGGGCCAGCCTCAAACTATGGCTACACCTTC.